This T cell receptor (beta chain) was identified during a study of response to subunit inactivated influenza vaccine. Points on this clonotype: The target antigen is unknown.

Germline V gene lookup returns CDR1 SGHVS and CDR2 FQNEAQ. Trimming left V 2 bases short and J 4 bases short, with 6 bases between. This CDR3 is built from 13 residues. TCRdb re-analysed the RT-PCR reads in MiXCR, keeping a single row per CDR3 protein. The sample has a few hundred thousand distinct CDR3 sequences, roughly 22% seen once. The study's findings and limits: A suggestion made by the authors is that each seasonal influenza vaccination recruits few new T cells.

The chain recombines TRBV7-8 with TRBJ1-3, with no clear D. The receptor comes from a man in his fifties or sixties who received an inactivated influenza vaccine. Sample: PBMCs from blood, taken about 20 months after vaccination. This chain's CDR3 is CASSLLEGNTIYF. CDR3 DNA sequence: TGTGCCAGCAGCTTACTAGAGGGAAACACCATATATTTT.